The clone carrying this T cell receptor beta chain was detected only once. What it binds is not known. This entry belongs to a study of T cell repertoires in cytomegalovirus infection. Via MiXCR, TCRdb re-called the reads, giving one row per CDR3 protein. This table has 900,000 to 950,000 distinct CDR3 sequences, around 30% appearing once. Points from the study as a whole: Pooled public TCR beta family frequency picked out CMV carriers with the relevant HLA.

This CDR3 is built from 15 residues. V lost 4 bases and J lost 7; bases outside the gene matches: 6. CDR1 and CDR2 (germline): SGDLS, YYNGEE. The specimen comprised cultured CD8+ T cells from PBMCs, sampled from culture after CMV antigen stimulation. The clonotype comes from a human donor in good health (CMV status not recorded). Some clones in this sample may be carry-over from other donors' samples. The chain has TRBV9 and TRBJ2-2, with 11 bases matching TRBD2. As DNA, the CDR3 is TGTGCCAGCAGCCCTAGCGGGGGGTCTCTCGGGGAGCTGTTTTTT. Residues: CASSPSGGSLGELFF.